A selection of T cell receptor beta chains follows, all from one sample in a study of cytomegalovirus exposure and HLA in healthy donors. Sequencing used immunoSEQ multiplex PCR; TCRdb keeps in-frame clones, though not all of them. This sample has around 200,000 clones, with approximately 84% found just once. The material sequenced was PBMCs. All receptors come from a woman in her late teens or twenties in good health and CMV-seropositive. Each CDR3 is given with its conserved first and last residue. A D gene is named only where the DNA matches it firmly. Only part of the rows carry a size: once, few, many, or a class if the clone is expanded.

.	.	TRBV25-1	TRBJ2-7	CASAGTTFYEQYF	TGTGCCAGCGCTGGGACAACCTTTTACGAGCAGTACTTC
.	TRBD1	TRBV5-8	TRBJ2-5	CASSPGTDGLGETQYF	TGTGCCAGCAGCCCGGGGACAGACGGGCTTGGAGAGACCCAGTACTTC
.	.	TRBV5-5	TRBJ2-3	CASSRETRRADTQYF	TGTGCCAGCAGCCGTGAGACTAGGAGAGCCGATACGCAGTATTTT
few	.	TRBV9	TRBJ2-7	CASSGDGTGGDEQYF	TGTGCCAGCAGCGGAGACGGTACAGGGGGGGACGAGCAGTACTTC
few	TRBD1	TRBV27	TRBJ1-2	CASSRDRGRGYTF	TGTGCCAGCAGTCGCGACAGGGGTAGGGGCTACACCTTC
once	TRBD1	TRBV7-2	TRBJ2-1	CASSLASGTGPRNEQFF	TGTGCCAGCAGCTTAGCTTCCGGGACAGGCCCTCGAAATGAGCAGTTCTTC
.	.	TRBV19	TRBJ1-5	CASINLSAGDRQPQHF	TGTGCCAGTATCAACTTATCGGCAGGGGACCGGCAGCCCCAGCATTTT
few	TRBD2	TRBV9	TRBJ2-3	CASSPRASGGPSTDTQYF	TGTGCCAGCAGCCCCCGGGCTAGCGGAGGACCTTCTACAGATACGCAGTATTTT
.	.	TRBV6-1	TRBJ1-4	CASRPGNEKLFF	TGTGCCAGCAGACCGGGGAATGAAAAACTGTTTTTT
.	TRBD2	TRBV5-1	TRBJ2-5	CASSFSAGGSETQYF	TGCGCCAGCAGCTTCTCAGCGGGGGGTTCAGAGACCCAGTACTTC
once	TRBD1	TRBV5-5	TRBJ1-2	CASSGTVNYGYTF	TGTGCCAGCAGCGGGACAGTGAACTATGGCTACACCTTC
.	.	TRBV25-1	TRBJ2-1	CASRGLLDEQFF	TGTGCCAGCAGGGGACTTCTCGATGAGCAGTTCTTC
.	.	TRBV5-6	TRBJ2-3	CASSIYYRVGLVGTDTQYF	TGTGCCAGCAGCATATATTACAGGGTGGGGTTGGTGGGCACAGATACGCAGTATTTT
.	TRBD2	TRBV11-2	TRBJ2-7	CASSLGPTRLAGKREQYF	TGTGCCAGCAGCTTAGGGCCCACCCGACTAGCGGGGAAAAGGGAGCAGTACTTC
once	.	TRBV5-4	TRBJ1-6	CASRGRGMSSPLHF	TGTGCCAGCAGAGGCAGGGGAATGAGTTCACCCCTCCACTTT
many	.	TRBV5-6	TRBJ1-2	CASSDFSANYGYTF	TGTGCCAGCAGCGACTTCTCAGCTAACTATGGCTACACCTTC
.	.	TRBV6-5	TRBJ1-2	CASSPRGALYGYTF	TGTGCCAGCAGTCCACGGGGTGCCCTCTATGGCTACACCTTC
.	.	TRBV27	TRBJ1-4	CASSAISELFF	TGTGCCAGCAGTGCGATCTCGGAACTGTTTTTT
few	.	TRBV5-6	TRBJ2-7	CASSLYGGEQYF	TGTGCCAGCAGCTTGTACGGCGGCGAGCAGTACTTC
.	.	TRBV2	TRBJ2-2	CASSPDTPWAGELFF	TGTGCCAGCAGCCCTGACACCCCTTGGGCCGGGGAGCTGTTTTTT
once	TRBD2	TRBV5-4	TRBJ2-5	CASSSKDRGGETQYF	TGTGCCAGCAGCTCAAAGGACCGGGGGGGAGAGACCCAGTACTTC
.	.	TRBV9	TRBJ2-2	CASSVEQHFRTGELFF	TGTGCCAGCAGCGTAGAACAGCACTTTCGGACCGGGGAGCTGTTTTTT
.	.	TRBV7-2	TRBJ2-1	CASSFSRQIYNEQFF	TGTGCCAGCAGCTTCAGCCGACAGATCTACAATGAGCAGTTCTTC
.	TRBD1	TRBV2	TRBJ2-7	CASSRGQVKGYEQYF	TGTGCCAGCAGTCGGGGACAGGTAAAAGGGTACGAGCAGTACTTC
.	.	TRBV12-2	TRBJ2-5	CASRLRYVGRGFGETQYF	TGTGCAAGTCGCCTCCGGTACGTGGGGCGGGGTTTTGGAGAGACCCAGTACTTC
.	.	TRBV5-1	TRBJ1-2	CASSPSSGPTYGYTF	TGCGCCAGCAGCCCAAGCAGCGGGCCCACCTATGGCTACACCTTC
.	.	TRBV7-4	TRBJ1-6	CASSSYRTTYNSPLHF	TGTGCCAGCAGTTCGTACCGGACAACCTATAATTCACCCCTCCACTTT
few	.	TRBV6-9	TRBJ2-5	CASSEISGDETQYF	TGTGCCAGCAGTGAAATTTCCGGGGATGAGACCCAGTACTTC
.	.	TRBV19	TRBJ1-6	CASSIYYFSSGRDTNSPLHF	TGTGCCAGTAGTATTTATTATTTCTCGTCCGGACGGGACACTAATTCACCCCTCCACTTT
.	.	TRBV19	TRBJ1-2	CASSRAVANYGYTF	TGTGCCAGTAGTAGGGCAGTGGCTAACTATGGCTACACCTTC
once	.	TRBV5-8	TRBJ1-1	CASTNMNTEAFF	TGTGCCAGCACCAACATGAACACTGAAGCTTTCTTT
.	.	TRBV27	TRBJ1-1	CASSSQDRLVEAFF	TGTGCCAGCAGTTCCCAAGACAGACTTGTTGAAGCTTTCTTT
.	TRBD1	TRBV7-2	TRBJ1-3	CASSLGTGGNTIYF	TGTGCCAGCAGCTTAGGGACAGGGGGAAACACCATATATTTT
.	.	TRBV15	TRBJ1-3	CATSNGRAIYF	TGTGCCACCAGCAATGGCAGGGCCATATATTTT
.	TRBD2	TRBV27	TRBJ2-7	CASSSRGAYEQYF	TGTGCCAGCAGTTCTCGGGGGGCCTACGAGCAGTACTTC
.	TRBD2	TRBV7-9	TRBJ2-3	CASSLGQRGDWDTQYF	TGTGCCAGCAGCTTAGGGCAGCGGGGGGACTGGGATACGCAGTATTTT
.	.	TRBV9	TRBJ2-2	CASSVRAEAGELFF	TGTGCCAGCAGCGTAAGAGCCGAGGCCGGGGAGCTGTTTTTT
.	.	TRBV12-5	TRBJ1-2	CASGFGGDYGYTF	TGTGCTAGTGGTTTTGGGGGGGACTATGGCTACACCTTC
once	.	TRBV4-3	TRBJ2-1	CASSQGMVGDYNEQFF	TGCGCCAGCAGCCAAGGAATGGTAGGAGACTACAATGAGCAGTTCTTC
.	.	TRBV11-2	TRBJ2-1	CASSLARYTYNEQFF	TGTGCCAGCAGCTTAGCGAGGTATACCTACAATGAGCAGTTCTTC
.	TRBD1	TRBV10-3	TRBJ1-3	CAIRQQGETGNTIYF	TGTGCCATCAGGCAACAGGGGGAAACTGGAAACACCATATATTTT
.	.	TRBV6-1	TRBJ1-5	CASNEGSQPQHF	TGTGCCAGCAATGAAGGTAGTCAGCCCCAGCATTTT
.	.	TRBV29-1	TRBJ2-5	CSSEAGGETQYF	TGCAGCTCGGAGGCAGGGGGGGAGACCCAGTACTTC
few	.	TRBV29-1	TRBJ2-1	CSVQSGRSTQGEQFF	TGCAGCGTCCAATCGGGACGGAGTACACAGGGCGAGCAGTTCTTC
once	.	TRBV28	TRBJ1-4	CASRTQGIGRGTNEKLFF	TGTGCCAGCAGGACACAGGGTATTGGGAGGGGAACTAATGAAAAACTGTTTTTT
.	.	TRBV27	TRBJ1-1	CASSPYGSQAFF	TGTGCCAGCAGCCCCTATGGGAGCCAAGCTTTCTTT
.	.	TRBV7-2	TRBJ2-2	CASSSRRKNTGELFF	TGTGCCAGCAGCAGTCGGAGGAAAAACACCGGGGAGCTGTTTTTT
.	TRBD1	TRBV5-6	TRBJ1-1	CASSHDTGQLNTEAFF	TGTGCCAGCAGCCATGATACGGGACAGCTGAACACTGAAGCTTTCTTT
.	TRBD1	TRBV7-3	TRBJ1-1	CASSQKTGDRRGTEAFF	TGTGCCAGCAGCCAAAAGACAGGGGACAGACGAGGAACTGAAGCTTTCTTT
.	.	TRBV16	TRBJ1-2	CASSQGSDYGYTF	TGTGCCAGCAGCCAAGGCTCAGACTATGGCTACACCTTC